This paragraph reports one T cell receptor beta chain. Clones were read by immunoSEQ multiplex PCR, and TCRdb kept only the in-frame ones, dropping some. The data hold more than 30,000 clones, with around 92% observed a single time. The source of the sample is a study of blood T cell repertoires in COVID-19. The CDR3 covers 14 residues. Trimming stripped 0 bases from V and 5 bases from J, with 9 bases between. CDR1 SGHRS and CDR2 YFSETQ come from the germline V gene. The sequenced sample consisted of peripheral blood. The chain recombines TRBV5-1 with TRBJ2-4, with D hard to call. The TCR sequence derives from a woman in her thirties or forties with active or convalescent COVID-19. The CDR3 protein is CASSLVGEENIQYF. The CDR3 DNA reads TGCGCCAGCAGCTTGGTAGGAGAGGAAAACATTCAGTACTTC.